This T cell receptor beta chain was captured by sequencing in a study of blood T cell repertoires in COVID-19. In the study overall: Collection of acute and convalescent COVID-19 samples took place in the United States, Italy and Spain. From T cells, B-cell-depleted T cells, or PBMCs came the material, which was cDNA or gDNA.

Among Cohort 3 donors, those recovered had two negative PCRs, clearance, or symptom resolution. Looked up from germline, CDR1 is LNHDA and CDR2 is SQIVND (reference sequence). CDR3 length: 14 amino acids. V lost 4 bases, J lost 11 bases, and 12 bases stayed unmatched. Produced via immunoSEQ multiplex PCR; TCRdb's table is partial and in-frame only. Among a few hundred thousand clones listed, 70% to 90% were seen once. The chain has TRBV19 and TRBJ2-3; 7 nucleotides line up with TRBD1. The source is a woman aged 40 to 55 who had recovered from COVID-19. The sequenced sample was PBMCs or T cells enriched from blood (not recorded which). The DNA of the CDR3 is TGTGCCAGTAGTACCCAGGCTACAGGGGTTGGGCAGTATTTT. Translated, it gives CASSTQATGVGQYF.